A single sample gave rise to the 22 T cell receptor beta chains below, sequenced in a study of response to subunit inactivated influenza vaccine. Using its own MiXCR run on the RT-PCR reads, TCRdb lists one record per CDR3 protein. The data contain about 800,000 distinct CDR3 sequences, 21% of them singletons. Sequenced material: PBMCs from blood, taken roughly 5 days after vaccination. All receptors come from a man aged 50-59 years who received an inactivated influenza vaccine.

The chain has TRBV7-2 and TRBJ2-7; TRBD1 matches at 7 bases. CDR1 and CDR2 (germline): SGHTA, FQGNSA. Trimming took 4 bases from V and 6 from J; bases not matched to a gene: 3. CDR3 length equals 12 residues. The CDR3 is CASSWGQTEQYF. The CDR3 nucleotides are TGTGCCAGCAGCTGGGGACAGACCGAGCAGTACTTC.

This clonotype occurred a few times. J is TRBJ2-3 and V is TRBV5-5, with D possibly TRBD2 on 6 matching bases. The CDR3 covers 15 residues. V shed 2 bases and J shed 0 bases, with 10 bases lying between them. CDR1 is SGHKS, CDR2 YYEKEE, per germline (reference sequence). CDR3 sequence: CASSFSGLSTDTQYF. CDR3 sequence (DNA): TGTGCCAGCAGCTTTTCGGGACTCAGCACAGATACGCAGTATTTT.

The chain combines TRBV11-1 with TRBJ2-1; D is perhaps TRBD2 (5 bases). Germline loops: CDR1 SGHAT, CDR2 FQDESV (reference sequence). The ends were cut back, 3 bases at V and 3 bases at J, with 9 bases in the middle. This CDR3 spans 14 amino acids. The CDR3 reads CASSFRGNYNEQFF. The CDR3 DNA is TGTGCCAGCAGCTTCCGAGGGAACTACAATGAGCAGTTCTTC.

This clonotype was seen a few times. The chain couples TRBV18 to TRBJ1-1, with a possible D match to TRBD1 (6 bases). There are 13 residues in the CDR3. The V end lost 4 bases, the J end lost 12 bases, and 18 bases lay between the germline ends. CDR1 KGHSH and CDR2 LQKENI come from the germline V gene. The CDR3 sequence: CASSRRPDSLSFF. As DNA, the CDR3 is TGTGCCAGCTCACGGAGACCGGACAGCCTTTCTTTCTTT.

The CDR3: CASSIRLESSYEQYF. CDR3 bases: TGTGCCAGCAGTATTCGACTAGAGAGCTCCTACGAGCAGTACTTC. The chain combines TRBV6-5 with TRBJ2-7; a weak D match, TRBD2 (6 bases). Looked up from germline, CDR1 is MNHEY and CDR2 is SVGAGI. V lost 5 bases and J lost 0, with 14 bases in between. The CDR3 length is 15 residues.

The rearrangement uses TRBV28 and TRBJ2-7, with unresolved D. This CDR3 has 14 residues. The germline V gene has CDR1 MDHEN and CDR2 SYDVKM. V lost 5 bases to trimming and J lost 6 bases, with 17 bases between them. The CDR3 loop reads CASSLTGGSGEQYF. In DNA form, the CDR3 reads TGTGCCAGCAGTCTCACGGGCGGTTCGGGCGAGCAGTACTTC.

Only a few counts were recorded for this clonotype. The rearrangement joins TRBV12-3 or TRBV12-4 to TRBJ2-3; TRBD2 matches 7 bases. The CDR3 is 17 amino acids. The junction had 16 bases not matched to a gene; V was cut back by 6 bases and J by 4 bases. The CDR3 nucleotides read TGTGCCAGCAGCCTAACTGGACTAGACGTGAGGCCAGATACGCAGTATTTT. Residues: CASSLTGLDVRPDTQYF.

In this sample, this clonotype turned up a few times. The chain has TRBV7-2 and TRBJ2-2; D is perhaps TRBD1 (6 bases). V dropped 7 bases and J dropped 4 bases, with 19 bases sitting between them. The length of the CDR3 is 16 residues. Germline assignment: CDR1 SGHTA and CDR2 FQGNSA. The CDR3 loop reads CASINSGGVPTGELFF. CDR3 DNA sequence: TGTGCCAGCATCAATAGTGGGGGCGTTCCCACCGGGGAGCTGTTTTTT.

The rearrangement uses TRBV5-1 and TRBJ2-1; no firm D call. V was pared by 0 bases and J by 8 bases, with 12 bases between. From germline, CDR1 is SGHRS and CDR2 YFSETQ. The CDR3 length is 14 residues. The CDR3 region has the DNA TGCGCCAGCAGCTTGGCGGGCATCCCGGATGAGCAGTTCTTC. Protein: CASSLAGIPDEQFF.

The genes are TRBV5-1 and TRBJ2-3; D not resolved. From germline, CDR1 is SGHRS and CDR2 YFSETQ. This CDR3 contains 16 residues. Trimming pared 0 bases from V and 0 bases from J, leaving 11 bases between. The CDR3 DNA reads TGCGCCAGCAGCTTGGGGTTCGGCAGGAGCACAGATACGCAGTATTTT. It yields the protein CASSLGFGRSTDTQYF.

This clonotype was observed a handful of times. The chain links TRBV10-1 to TRBJ2-1; D is tentatively TRBD1 or TRBD2 (5 bases each). Trimming removed 0 bases at V and 5 bases at J, with 14 bases between. Germline CDR1 reads WNHNN; CDR2 reads SYGVQD (reference sequence). This CDR3 region has 16 residues. In DNA form, the CDR3 reads TGCGCCAGCAGTGAGTCGATGTGGGGGACCAACAATGAGCAGTTCTTC. Translated: CASSESMWGTNNEQFF.

V gene TRBV6-5 combines with J gene TRBJ2-1; unclear D gene. This CDR3 has 12 residues. V was clipped by 4 bases and J by 8 bases, with 9 bases between them. The germline V gene has CDR1 MNHEY and CDR2 SVGAGI. The CDR3 spells CASSLGPDEQFF. In DNA, the CDR3 is TGTGCCAGCAGTTTAGGACCCGATGAGCAGTTCTTC.

The CDR3 spells CASSPPLQGAIYEQYF. CDR3 coding DNA: TGTGCCAGCAGCCCCCCCCTGCAGGGGGCCATCTACGAGCAGTACTTC. The V gene is TRBV5-5, the J gene TRBJ2-7, with 8 bases identical to TRBD1. Germline loops: CDR1 SGHKS, CDR2 YYEKEE (reference sequence). CDR3 length equals 16 residues. The junction had 12 bases not matched to a gene; V was cut back by 4 bases and J by 3 bases. The entire variable domain, with the rest obtained from reference TRBV5-5 and TRBJ2-7, is as follows: DAGVTQSPTHLIKTRGQQVTLRCSPISGHKSVSWYQQVLGQGPQFIFQYYEKEERGRGNFPDRFSARQFPNYSSELNVNALLLGDSALYLCASSPPLQGAIYEQYFGPGTRLTVT.

This clonotype was seen a single time. The chain recombines TRBV6-2 or TRBV6-3 with TRBJ2-7, with no clear D. The length of the CDR3 is 12 residues. Trimming stripped 1 base from V and 7 bases from J, with 8 bases between. Germline V gene data show CDR1 as MNHEY and CDR2 as SVGEGT. The CDR3: CASSYWGWEQYF. The DNA of the CDR3 is TGTGCCAGCAGTTACTGGGGATGGGAGCAGTACTTC.

The chain is built from TRBV5-6 and TRBJ1-2; D possibly corresponds to TRBD1 (6 bases). Trimming shortened V by 4 bases and J by 8 bases, and 24 bases separated the two germline ends. The CDR3 loop spans 16 amino acids. Germline V gives CDR1 SGHDT, CDR2 YYEEEE. CDR3 residues: CASSPAFVRSGEGYTF. In nucleotides, the CDR3 is TGTGCCAGCAGCCCGGCTTTTGTGAGGTCAGGGGAAGGCTACACCTTC.

The chain links TRBV6-2 or TRBV6-3 to TRBJ2-1; 10 positions agree with TRBD2. This CDR3 is 15 amino acids long. Looked up from germline, CDR1 is MNHEY and CDR2 is SVGEGT. The V segment lost 6 bases and the J segment 5 bases; nucleotides outside the gene matches: 7. In DNA, the CDR3 is TGTGCCAGCAGCCGGACTAGCGGCAGGGACAATGAGCAGTTCTTC. Residues: CASSRTSGRDNEQFF.

The rearrangement joins TRBV20-1 to TRBJ2-7, with TRBD2 matching 7 bases. V lost 8 bases, J lost 7 bases, and 17 bases stayed unmatched. Looked up from germline, CDR1 is DFQATT and CDR2 is SNEGSKA (reference sequence). CDR3 length: 14 residues. CDR3 coding DNA: TGCAGTCGAGGAGCTAGCGGAACGGGCCGGGAGCAGTACTTC. It encodes CSRGASGTGREQYF.

This clonotype showed up just a few times. The chain has TRBV2 and TRBJ2-5, with 13 bases lining up with TRBD2. The CDR3 loop spans 15 amino acids. The germline CDR1 and CDR2 sequences are SNHLY and FYNNEI. V lost 9 bases and J lost 1; bases outside the gene matches: 5. The CDR3 spells CASRLAGGIQETQYF. The CDR3 nucleotides read TGTGCCAGTCGACTAGCGGGGGGCATCCAAGAGACCCAGTACTTC. The full variable domain, completed using reference TRBV2 and TRBJ2-5, is EPEVTQTPSHQVTQMGQEVILRCVPISNHLYFYWYRQILGQKVEFLVSFYNNEISEKSEIFDDQFSVERPDGSNFTLKIRSTKLEDSAMYFCASRLAGGIQETQYFGPGTRLLVL.

The chain is built from TRBV7-2 and TRBJ2-1; 7 bases are shared with TRBD2. CDR3 length: 14 amino acids. Germline V lookup: CDR1 SGHTA, CDR2 FQGNSA. The V and J ends lost 6 bases and 4 bases, in that order; junction bases with no gene match: 6. The CDR3 DNA is TGTGCCAGCAGTCGGGACTATTCTTACAATGAGCAGTTCTTC. It codes for CASSRDYSYNEQFF.

The rearrangement uses TRBV10-3 and TRBJ2-7; 12 nucleotides agree with TRBD1. The germline V gene encodes CDR1 ENHRY and CDR2 SYGVKD. Trimming at V came to 3 bases and at J to 5 bases, leaving 5 bases not matched to a gene. The CDR3 loop spans 15 amino acids. The CDR3 region has the DNA TGTGCCATCAGTGAAGGGACAGGGGGCTATGACGAGCAGTACTTC. Translated: CAISEGTGGYDEQYF.

Turning to this clonotype: A much larger clone sits a single nucleotide away, making a read error possible. The rearrangement uses TRBV20-1 and TRBJ2-1; tentatively, D is TRBD1 (6 bases). The CDR3 sequence is 14 residues long. V lost 3 bases and J lost 8, with 17 bases in between. The germline CDR1 and CDR2 sequences are DFQATT and SNEGSKA (reference sequence). CDR3 residues: CSARRQDGNHEQFF. In DNA, the CDR3 is TGCAGTGCTAGGCGACAGGACGGAAACCATGAGCAGTTCTTC.

Only a few counts were recorded for this clonotype. The chain uses TRBV5-1 and TRBJ2-1; D unresolved. With 0 bases removed from V and 1 base from J, the gap between germline ends came to 11 bases. Germline CDR1 reads SGHRS; CDR2 reads YFSETQ. The CDR3 sequence is 16 residues long. As DNA, the CDR3 is TGCGCCAGCAGCTTGGTTCAAGGGTGGTCCTACAATGAGCAGTTCTTC. Its protein product is CASSLVQGWSYNEQFF.